This T cell receptor (beta chain) was found in a study of blood T cells in healthy people across ages. The use of a sample-barcoded 5' primer and a J-beta primer mix characterized a second PCR of about 6 to 11 cycles. TCRdb fed the 5' RACE reads into MiXCR, producing one record per CDR3 protein. Seen here are 600,000 to 850,000 distinct CDR3 sequences, approximately 25% observed once, and the top ten hold 9.4%. The germline gives CDR1 MGHRA, CDR2 YSYEKL. CDR3 length: 17 residues. This same sample was also part of a study on T cells of mothers and their children. From that study: A few healthy Caucasian mothers served as donors, and their six children did as well.

Sequencing used blood. The J gene is TRBJ2-7, the V gene TRBV4-1; 11 nucleotides line up with TRBD1. The end of the DNA is better explained by TRBJ2-5, so the J call may be wrong. The TCR originated in a boy between 5 and 17 years old in good health. The CDR3 is CASSQPGTGGSQETQYF. The CDR3 DNA reads TGCGCCAGCAGCCAGCCCGGGACAGGGGGTAGCCAAGAGACCCAGTACTTC.